The following is a TCR delta chain sequence with its context. This sample was taken from a study of gamma-delta T cells after stem cell transplantation. Germline V CDR1 and CDR2: GEAIGNYY, EKD. V shed 3 bases, J shed 0 bases, and the junction held 16 bases outside the gene matches. This CDR3 is 20 amino acids long. TCRdb fed the RT-PCR reads into CATT to redo clone calling. Among 900 to 1,200 delta-chain clones listed, under 4% were seen once. Material for sequencing was gamma-delta T cells. This chain uses TRDV2 with TRDJ1; 12 bases fit TRDD3. The origin of this receptor is a human donor. It is not recorded whose cells these are; they may come from a transplant donor. CDR3 loop: CACDPVGLGDTREDTDKLIF. Here the CDR3 DNA reads TGTGCCTGTGACCCCGTAGGTCTGGGGGATACGCGGGAGGACACCGATAAACTCATCTTT.